Presented here are 2 T cell receptor beta chains from one specimen sequenced in a study. TCRdb ran MiXCR on the RT-PCR reads and lists one entry per CDR3 protein. The sample lists about 680,000 distinct CDR3 sequences, around 14% occurring once. The sequencing input was memory CD4+ T cells from blood. The receptors derive from a female donor in good health, serving as a healthy control.

There are many counts of this clonotype. The chain carries TRBV10-3 and TRBJ2-1; 8 positions match TRBD2. Germline V gene data show CDR1 as ENHRY and CDR2 as SYGVKD. This CDR3 spans 14 amino acids. The junction had 5 bases not matched to a gene; V was cut back by 4 bases and J by 6 bases. The CDR3 DNA reads as TGTGCCATCAGTGCAGCCACTAGCGGCAATGAGCAGTTCTTC. It codes for CAISAATSGNEQFF.

The chain employs TRBV3-1 and TRBJ1-2; TRBD1 aligns across 7 bases. The trim removed 7 bases at V and 7 bases at J, leaving 6 bases unmatched. Germline values: CDR1 LGHDT, CDR2 YNNKEL (reference sequence). This CDR3 spans 12 amino acids. As DNA, the CDR3 is TGTGCCAGCACCCTAAGACAGGGTGGCTACACCTTC. Translated, it gives CASTLRQGGYTF.